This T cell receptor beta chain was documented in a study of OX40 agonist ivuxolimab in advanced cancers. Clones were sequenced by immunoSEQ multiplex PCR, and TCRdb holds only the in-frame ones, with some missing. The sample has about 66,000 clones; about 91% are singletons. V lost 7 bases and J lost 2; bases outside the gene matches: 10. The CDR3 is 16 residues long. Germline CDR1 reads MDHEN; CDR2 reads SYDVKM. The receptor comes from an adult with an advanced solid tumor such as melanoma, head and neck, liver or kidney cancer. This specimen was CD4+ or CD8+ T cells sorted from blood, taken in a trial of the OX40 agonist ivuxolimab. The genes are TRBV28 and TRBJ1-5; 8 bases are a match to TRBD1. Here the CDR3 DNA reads TGTGCCAGCATCCTCTCAACAGGGGGGGGCAATCAGCCCCAGCATTTT. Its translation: CASILSTGGGNQPQHF.